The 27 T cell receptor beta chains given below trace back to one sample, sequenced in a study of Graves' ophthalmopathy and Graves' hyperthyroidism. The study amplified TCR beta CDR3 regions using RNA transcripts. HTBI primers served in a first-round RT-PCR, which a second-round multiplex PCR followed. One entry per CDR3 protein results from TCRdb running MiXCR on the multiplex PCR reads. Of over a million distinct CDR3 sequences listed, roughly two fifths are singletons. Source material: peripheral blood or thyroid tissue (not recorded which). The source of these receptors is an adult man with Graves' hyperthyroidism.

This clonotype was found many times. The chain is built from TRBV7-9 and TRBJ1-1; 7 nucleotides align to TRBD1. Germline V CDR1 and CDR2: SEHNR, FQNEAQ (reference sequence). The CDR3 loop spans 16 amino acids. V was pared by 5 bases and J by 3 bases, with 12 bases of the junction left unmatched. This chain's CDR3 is CASSTGQESRYTEAFF. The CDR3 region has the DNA TGTGCCAGCAGCACCGGACAGGAGAGCCGCTACACTGAAGCTTTCTTT. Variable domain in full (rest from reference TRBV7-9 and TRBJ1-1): DTGVSQNPRHKITKRGQNVTFRCDPISEHNRLYWYRQTLGQGPEFLTYFQNEAQLEKSRLLSDRFSAERPKGSFSTLEIQRTEQGDSAMYLCASSTGQESRYTEAFFGQGTRLTVV.

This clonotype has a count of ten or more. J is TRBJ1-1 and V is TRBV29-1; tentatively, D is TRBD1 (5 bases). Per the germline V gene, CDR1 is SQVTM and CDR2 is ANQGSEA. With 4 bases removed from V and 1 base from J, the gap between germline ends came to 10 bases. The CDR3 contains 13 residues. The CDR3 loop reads CSVGTGPNTEAFF. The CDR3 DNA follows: TGCAGCGTTGGAACAGGCCCGAACACTGAAGCTTTCTTT.

The CDR3 protein is CASSAGQGKQAFF. CDR3 in DNA: TGTGCCAGTAGTGCCGGACAGGGGAAACAAGCTTTCTTT. This sequence joins TRBV19 and TRBJ1-1; 9 nucleotides align to TRBD1. This CDR3 contains 13 residues. CDR1 LNHDA and CDR2 SQIVND come from the germline V gene (reference sequence). Trimming cost V 5 bases and J 9 bases; bases outside gene matches: 7.

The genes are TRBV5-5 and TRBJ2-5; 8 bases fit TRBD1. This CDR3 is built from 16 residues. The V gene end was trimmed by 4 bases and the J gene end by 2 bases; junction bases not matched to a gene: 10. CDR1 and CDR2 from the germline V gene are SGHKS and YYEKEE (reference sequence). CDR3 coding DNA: TGTGCCAGCAGCCAGAGAGGACAGGGAAAACAAGAGACCCAGTACTTC. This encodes CASSQRGQGKQETQYF.

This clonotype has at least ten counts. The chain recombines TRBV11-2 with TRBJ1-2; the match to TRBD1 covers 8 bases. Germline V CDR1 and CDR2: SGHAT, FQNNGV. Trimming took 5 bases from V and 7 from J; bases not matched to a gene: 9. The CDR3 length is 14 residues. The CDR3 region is CASSLDRGSGGYTF. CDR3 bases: TGTGCCAGCAGCCTTGACAGGGGATCGGGTGGCTACACCTTC.

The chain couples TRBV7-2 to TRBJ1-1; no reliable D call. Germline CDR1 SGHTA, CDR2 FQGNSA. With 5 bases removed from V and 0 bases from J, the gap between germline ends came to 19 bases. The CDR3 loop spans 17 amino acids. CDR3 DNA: TGTGCCAGCAGCCTCATACCCTCGCGGGCCATGAACACTGAAGCTTTCTTT. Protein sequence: CASSLIPSRAMNTEAFF.

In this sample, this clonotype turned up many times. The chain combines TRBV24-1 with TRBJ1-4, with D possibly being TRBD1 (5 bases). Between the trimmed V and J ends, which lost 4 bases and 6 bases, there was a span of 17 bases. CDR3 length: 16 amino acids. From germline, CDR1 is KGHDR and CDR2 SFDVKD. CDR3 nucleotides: TGTGCCACCAGTGACCAAACCCGGGGGGAGGATGAAAAACTGTTTTTT. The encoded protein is CATSDQTRGEDEKLFF.

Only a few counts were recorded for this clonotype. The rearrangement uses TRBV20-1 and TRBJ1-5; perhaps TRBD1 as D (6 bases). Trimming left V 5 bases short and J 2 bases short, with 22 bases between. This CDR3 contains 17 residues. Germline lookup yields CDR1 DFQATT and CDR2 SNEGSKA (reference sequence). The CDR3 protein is CSASDPFQGSGNQPQHF. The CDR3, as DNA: TGCAGTGCTTCGGACCCCTTTCAGGGGAGTGGCAATCAGCCCCAGCATTTT.

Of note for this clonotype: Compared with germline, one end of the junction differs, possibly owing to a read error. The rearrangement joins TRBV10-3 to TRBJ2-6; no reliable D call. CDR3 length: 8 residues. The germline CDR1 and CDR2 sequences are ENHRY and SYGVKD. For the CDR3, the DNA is TGTGCCATCAGTGTCCAGGCTTTC. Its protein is CAISVQAF.

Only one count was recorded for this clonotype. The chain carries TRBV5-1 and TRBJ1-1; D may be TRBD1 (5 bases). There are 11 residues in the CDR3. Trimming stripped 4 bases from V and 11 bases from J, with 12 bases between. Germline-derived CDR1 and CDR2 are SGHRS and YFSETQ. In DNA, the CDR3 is TGCGCCAGCAGCCTAGGGGTTGCGGCTTTCTTT. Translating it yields CASSLGVAAFF.

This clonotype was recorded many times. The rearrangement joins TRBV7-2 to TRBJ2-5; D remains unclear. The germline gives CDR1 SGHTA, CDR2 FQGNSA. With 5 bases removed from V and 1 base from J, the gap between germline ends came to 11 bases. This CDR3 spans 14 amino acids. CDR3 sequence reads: CASSRTALQETQYF. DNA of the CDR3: TGTGCCAGCAGCCGCACGGCGCTCCAAGAGACCCAGTACTTC.

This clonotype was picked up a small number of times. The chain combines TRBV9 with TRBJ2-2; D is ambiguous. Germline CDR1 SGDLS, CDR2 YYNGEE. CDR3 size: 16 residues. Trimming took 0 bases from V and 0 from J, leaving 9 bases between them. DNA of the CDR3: TGTGCCAGCAGCGTAGGCTTGCAGGCGAACACCGGGGAGCTGTTTTTT. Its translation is CASSVGLQANTGELFF.

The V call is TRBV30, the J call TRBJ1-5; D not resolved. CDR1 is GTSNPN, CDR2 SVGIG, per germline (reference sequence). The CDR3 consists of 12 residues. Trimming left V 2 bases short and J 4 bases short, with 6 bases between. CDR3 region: CAWSPDNQPQHF. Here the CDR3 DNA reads TGTGCCTGGAGTCCAGATAATCAGCCCCAGCATTTT.

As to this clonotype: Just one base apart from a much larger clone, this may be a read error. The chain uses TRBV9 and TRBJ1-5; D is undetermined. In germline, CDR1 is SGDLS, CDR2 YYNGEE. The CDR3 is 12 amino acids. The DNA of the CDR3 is TGTGCCGGCAGCCAAGAGGGTCAGCCCCAGCATTTT. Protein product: CAGSQEGQPQHF. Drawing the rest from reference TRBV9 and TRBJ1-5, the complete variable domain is DSGVTQTPKHLITATGQRVTLRCSPRSGDLSVYWYQQSLDQGLQFLIQYYNGEERAKGNILERFSAQQFPDLHSELNLSSLELGDSALYFCAGSQEGQPQHFGDGTRLSIL.

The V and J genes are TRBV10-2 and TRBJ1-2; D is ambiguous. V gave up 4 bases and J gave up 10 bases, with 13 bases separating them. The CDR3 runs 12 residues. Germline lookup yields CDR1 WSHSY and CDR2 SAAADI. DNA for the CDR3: TGCGCCAGCAGTGGACCGGGGATATCCTACACCTTC. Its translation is CASSGPGISYTF.

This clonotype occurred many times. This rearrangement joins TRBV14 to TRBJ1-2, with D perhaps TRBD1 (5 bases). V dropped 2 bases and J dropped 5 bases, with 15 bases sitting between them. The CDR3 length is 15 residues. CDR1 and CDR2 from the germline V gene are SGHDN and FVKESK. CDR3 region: CASSQSSTEGYGYTF. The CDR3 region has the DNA TGTGCCAGCAGCCAATCCTCGACAGAAGGATATGGCTACACCTTC. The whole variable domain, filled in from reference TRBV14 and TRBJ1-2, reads EAGVTQFPSHSVIEKGQTVTLRCDPISGHDNLYWYRRVMGKEIKFLLHFVKESKQDESGMPNNRFLAERTGGTYSTLKVQPAELEDSGVYFCASSQSSTEGYGYTFGSGTRLTVV.

The CDR3 loop reads CASSYPSSYEQYF. The CDR3 nucleotides are TGTGCCAGCAGTTACCCTAGCTCCTACGAGCAGTACTTC. The chain recombines TRBV6-6 with TRBJ2-7; no firm D call. Trimming cost V 2 bases and J 0 bases, with 5 bases left between them. CDR3 length: 13 residues. Germline V gives CDR1 MNHNY, CDR2 SVGAGI (reference sequence).

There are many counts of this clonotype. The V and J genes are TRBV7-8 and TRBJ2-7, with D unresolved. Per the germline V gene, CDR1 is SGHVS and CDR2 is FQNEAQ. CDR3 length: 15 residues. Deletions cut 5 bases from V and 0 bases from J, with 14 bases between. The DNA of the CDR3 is TGTGCCAGCAGCACGCCGACACTGAGCTCCTACGAGCAGTACTTC. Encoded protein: CASSTPTLSSYEQYF.

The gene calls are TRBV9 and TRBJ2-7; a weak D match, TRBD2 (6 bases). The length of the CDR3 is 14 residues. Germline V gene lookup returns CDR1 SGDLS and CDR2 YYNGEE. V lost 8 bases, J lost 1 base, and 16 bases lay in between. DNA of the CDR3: TGTGCCAGTAGTCCGGCGGGATGGTCCTACGAGCAGTACTTC. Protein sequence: CASSPAGWSYEQYF.

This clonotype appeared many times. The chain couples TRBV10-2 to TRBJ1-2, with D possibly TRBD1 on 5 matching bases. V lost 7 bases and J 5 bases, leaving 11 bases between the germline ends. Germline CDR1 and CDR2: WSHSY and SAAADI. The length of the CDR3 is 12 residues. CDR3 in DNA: TGCGCCAGCATGACAGACGCGTATGGCTACACCTTC. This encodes CASMTDAYGYTF.

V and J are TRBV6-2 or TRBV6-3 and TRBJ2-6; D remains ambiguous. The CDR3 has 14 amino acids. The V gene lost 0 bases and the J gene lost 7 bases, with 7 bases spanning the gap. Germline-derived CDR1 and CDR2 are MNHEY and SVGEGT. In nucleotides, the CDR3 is TGTGCCAGCAGTTACTCGTGGTTAGCCAACGTCCTGACTTTC. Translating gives CASSYSWLANVLTF.

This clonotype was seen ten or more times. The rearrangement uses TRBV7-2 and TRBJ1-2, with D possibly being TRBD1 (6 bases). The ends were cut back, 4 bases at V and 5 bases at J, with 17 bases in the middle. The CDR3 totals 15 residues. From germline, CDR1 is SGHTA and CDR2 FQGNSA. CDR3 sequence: CASSSNQGQMYGYTF. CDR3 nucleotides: TGTGCCAGCAGCTCGAACCAAGGACAGATGTATGGCTACACCTTC.

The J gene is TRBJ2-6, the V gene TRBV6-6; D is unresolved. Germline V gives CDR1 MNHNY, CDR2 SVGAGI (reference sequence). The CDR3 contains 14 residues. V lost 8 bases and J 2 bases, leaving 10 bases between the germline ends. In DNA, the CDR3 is TGTGCCAGCCTCCTGGGAACTGGGGCCAACGTCCTGACTTTC. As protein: CASLLGTGANVLTF.

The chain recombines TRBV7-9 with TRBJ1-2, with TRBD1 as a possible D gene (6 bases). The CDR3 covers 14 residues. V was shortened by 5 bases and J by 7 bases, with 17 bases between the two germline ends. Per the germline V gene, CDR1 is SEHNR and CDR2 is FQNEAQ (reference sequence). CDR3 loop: CASSPGQNQGGYTF. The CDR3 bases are TGTGCCAGCAGCCCAGGACAGAATCAGGGTGGCTACACCTTC.

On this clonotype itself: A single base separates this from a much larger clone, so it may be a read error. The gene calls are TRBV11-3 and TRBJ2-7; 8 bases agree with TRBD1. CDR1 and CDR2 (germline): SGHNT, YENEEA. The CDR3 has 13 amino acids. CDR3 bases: TGTGCCAACAGCTACAGAGACAGGGGCGAGCAGTACTTC. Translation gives CANSYRDRGEQYF.

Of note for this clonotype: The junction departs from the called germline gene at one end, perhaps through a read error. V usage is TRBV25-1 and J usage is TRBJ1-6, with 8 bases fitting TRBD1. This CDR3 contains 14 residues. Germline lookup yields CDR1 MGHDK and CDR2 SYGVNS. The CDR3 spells CARSGDRGNSPLHF. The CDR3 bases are TGTGCCAGAAGTGGAGACAGGGGTAATTCACCCCTCCACTTT.

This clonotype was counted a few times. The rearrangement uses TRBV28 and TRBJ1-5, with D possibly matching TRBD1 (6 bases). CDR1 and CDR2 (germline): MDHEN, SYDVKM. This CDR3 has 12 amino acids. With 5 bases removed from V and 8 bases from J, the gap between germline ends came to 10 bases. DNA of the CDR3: TGTGCCAGCAGTCCACAGGGTAAGCCCCAGCATTTT. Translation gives CASSPQGKPQHF.